The 22 T cell receptor beta chains below were found in one sample sequenced in a study of control samples from healthy donors and cancer patients. Measured with immunoSEQ multiplex PCR; TCRdb has only the in-frame clones, and not every one. The sample has about 410,000 clones; 80% to 95% are singletons. The sample comprised PBMCs. Source of these receptors: a middle-aged man with head and neck cancer.

The chain joins TRBV9 to TRBJ2-7; D perhaps matches TRBD2 (6 bases). This CDR3 spans 14 amino acids. Between the trimmed V and J ends, which lost 4 bases and 3 bases, there was a span of 14 bases. The V gene's germline CDR1 is SGDLS and CDR2 YYNGEE. CDR3 region: CASSLYQEGYEQYF. For the CDR3, the DNA is TGTGCCAGCAGCCTATATCAGGAGGGCTACGAGCAGTACTTC.

This clone was counted between two and nine times. The V and J genes are TRBV27 and TRBJ1-3; D unclear. V lost 4 bases, J lost 0 bases, and 7 bases lay in between. This CDR3 spans 14 amino acids. Germline-derived CDR1 and CDR2 are MNHEY and SMNVEV (reference sequence). The chain's CDR3 is CASSSGGSGNTIYF. The CDR3, as DNA: TGTGCCAGCAGTTCTGGAGGCTCTGGAAACACCATATATTTT.

V is TRBV6-5 and J is TRBJ2-7; 7 bases agree with TRBD1. This CDR3 has 12 residues. Germline-derived CDR1 and CDR2 are MNHEY and SVGAGI. Losses at the gene ends were 5 bases for V and 7 bases for J; bases not matched to a gene: 5. This CDR3 is CASSNDRAEQYF. In DNA form, the CDR3 reads TGTGCCAGCAGTAACGACAGGGCTGAGCAGTACTTC.

This clone has only a few counts. The J gene is TRBJ2-3, the V gene TRBV28; D is unclear. The CDR3 contains 12 residues. The germline V and J ends were trimmed by 2 bases and 2 bases, with 2 bases remaining between them. CDR1 and CDR2 from the germline V gene are MDHEN and SYDVKM. The CDR3 reads CASSLATDTQYF. CDR3 coding DNA: TGTGCCAGCAGTTTAGCCACAGATACGCAGTATTTT.

The J gene is TRBJ1-2, the V gene TRBV6-5; D gene unclear. The CDR3 has 12 amino acids. V was shortened by 6 bases and J by 5 bases, with 10 bases between the two germline ends. Germline V gene lookup returns CDR1 MNHEY and CDR2 SVGAGI. In DNA form, the CDR3 reads TGTGCCAGCAGGTTTGGTCAATATGGCTACACCTTC. It translates to CASRFGQYGYTF.

The chain is built from TRBV18 and TRBJ1-5; 7 bases are a match to TRBD1. This CDR3 spans 14 amino acids. From germline, CDR1 is KGHSH and CDR2 LQKENI. Trimming removed 2 bases from V and 3 bases from J; junction bases left unmatched: 1. The CDR3 DNA follows: TGTGCCAGCTCACCAGACAGGGTCAATCAGCCCCAGCATTTT. It codes for CASSPDRVNQPQHF.

The rearrangement joins TRBV30 to TRBJ1-2, with D maybe TRBD1 (6 bases). Trimming shortened V by 4 bases and J by 6 bases, and 12 bases separated the two germline ends. Germline V CDR1 and CDR2: GTSNPN, SVGIG (reference sequence). The CDR3 contains 12 residues. CDR3 coding DNA: TGTGCCTGGAAACTGGGGGCTCATGGCTACACCTTC. Translating gives CAWKLGAHGYTF.

CDR3 bases: TGTGCCAGCAGTTTACCCCGGGACAGCTACGAGCAGTACTTC. This translates into CASSLPRDSYEQYF. The V and J genes are TRBV28 and TRBJ2-7, with 7 positions matching TRBD1. V was clipped by 2 bases and J by 3 bases; unmatched bases: 4. CDR3 length equals 14 residues. Germline CDR1 and CDR2: MDHEN and SYDVKM.

J is TRBJ2-3 and V is TRBV5-1, with 9 nucleotides matching TRBD2. The J segment lost 4 bases and the V segment lost 0 bases, leaving 6 bases of the junction unmatched. CDR3 length: 16 amino acids. Germline values: CDR1 SGHRS, CDR2 YFSETQ. The CDR3 DNA sequence: TGCGCCAGCAGCTTGGGTGGTAGCGGGGGACCAGATACGCAGTATTTT. Protein sequence: CASSLGGSGGPDTQYF.

The J gene is TRBJ2-1, the V gene TRBV3-1 (or the pseudogene TRBV3-2), with D unclear. Germline CDR1 and CDR2: LGHDT and YNNKEL (reference sequence). The CDR3 runs 16 residues. Trimming stripped 0 bases from V and 0 bases from J, with 9 bases between. CDR3: CASSQDYRSSYNEQFF. Here the CDR3 DNA reads TGTGCCAGCAGCCAAGACTACCGGAGCTCCTACAATGAGCAGTTCTTC.

This clone was picked up one time. The chain is built from TRBV28 and TRBJ2-3, with 11 bases lining up with TRBD2. Germline CDR1 MDHEN, CDR2 SYDVKM. The CDR3 has 15 amino acids. V trimming: 8 bases; J trimming: 3 bases; junction bases outside the gene matches: 7. The CDR3 nucleotides are TGTGCCAGCCAAATAGCGGGGGGGGTAACAGATACGCAGTATTTT. This sequence encodes CASQIAGGVTDTQYF.

This sequence joins TRBV4-3 and TRBJ2-3; 7 nucleotides line up with TRBD1. Germline CDR1 and CDR2: LGHNA and YSLEER. Trimming removed 3 bases from V and 1 base from J; junction bases left unmatched: 7. There are 16 residues in the CDR3. In DNA form, the CDR3 reads TGCGCCAGCAGCCACCCTAAGAGGGGGCGCACAGATACGCAGTATTTT. The encoded protein is CASSHPKRGRTDTQYF.

V usage is TRBV7-6 and J usage is TRBJ1-1, with D possibly TRBD1 on 5 matching bases. The length of the CDR3 is 13 residues. Germline V gene sequence: CDR1 SGHVS, CDR2 FNYEAQ. V lost 4 bases to trimming and J lost 8 bases, with 14 bases between them. CDR3 nucleotides: TGTGCCAGCAGCTCCGGGGCACTCACCGAAGCTTTCTTT. Residues: CASSSGALTEAFF.

V is TRBV19 and J is TRBJ2-3; TRBD2 matches 7 bases. V dropped 3 bases and J dropped 5; count of bases not matched to a gene: 8. Germline loops: CDR1 LNHDA, CDR2 SQIVND (reference sequence). This CDR3 has 15 residues. The CDR3 region is CASSIAREWRDTQYF. The CDR3 bases are TGTGCCAGTAGTATCGCGCGGGAGTGGAGAGATACGCAGTATTTT.

V gene TRBV9 combines with J gene TRBJ1-1; tentative D call: TRBD1 (6 bases). Trimming left V 3 bases short and J 4 bases short, with 19 bases between. The CDR3 totals 16 residues. Germline CDR1 SGDLS, CDR2 YYNGEE. The chain's CDR3 is CASSAQRGGDRTEAFF. In DNA form, the CDR3 reads TGTGCCAGCAGCGCCCAGAGGGGGGGCGATCGCACTGAAGCTTTCTTT.

This rearrangement joins TRBV2 to TRBJ2-3; 11 bases align to TRBD2. Germline V gene data show CDR1 as SNHLY and CDR2 as FYNNEI. This CDR3 is 15 amino acids long. Trimming cost V 8 bases and J 2 bases; bases outside gene matches: 6. The CDR3 loop is CASLKLAGVTDTQYF. In DNA, the CDR3 is TGTGCCAGCTTAAAACTAGCGGGGGTCACAGATACGCAGTATTTT.

The V and J genes are TRBV28 and TRBJ1-2; 12 nucleotides match TRBD1. From germline, CDR1 is MDHEN and CDR2 SYDVKM. The CDR3 length is 18 residues. V dropped 5 bases and J dropped 2; count of bases not matched to a gene: 12. The CDR3 sequence is CASSPAPGQGAGNYGYTF. CDR3 coding DNA: TGTGCCAGCAGTCCCGCCCCGGGACAGGGGGCAGGGAACTATGGCTACACCTTC.

This clone was picked up one time. The chain joins TRBV9 to TRBJ2-3, with TRBD2 matching 9 bases. Germline loops: CDR1 SGDLS, CDR2 YYNGEE. The V gene end was trimmed by 3 bases and the J gene end by 7 bases; junction bases not matched to a gene: 9. The length of the CDR3 is 15 residues. As DNA, the CDR3 is TGTGCCAGCAGCGCCCAGCGGGGGGAAGGGAATACGCAGTATTTT. It codes for CASSAQRGEGNTQYF. The complete variable domain, with remaining parts taken from reference TRBV9 and TRBJ2-3, reads DSGVTQTPKHLITATGQRVTLRCSPRSGDLSVYWYQQSLDQGLQFLIQYYNGEERAKGNILERFSAQQFPDLHSELNLSSLELGDSALYFCASSAQRGEGNTQYFGPGTRLTVL.

This clone was detected once. The V call is TRBV5-6, the J call TRBJ1-2; D gene ambiguous. Germline-derived CDR1 and CDR2 are SGHDT and YYEEEE. V shed 7 bases and J shed 4 bases, with 14 bases lying between them. The CDR3 consists of 13 residues. This chain's CDR3 is CASLQRMRYGYTF. The CDR3 DNA follows: TGTGCCAGCCTACAAAGAATGCGCTATGGCTACACCTTC.

This chain joins TRBV6-5 and TRBJ1-1; a weak D match, TRBD1 (6 bases). There are 15 residues in the CDR3. Trimming stripped 6 bases from V and 5 bases from J, with 19 bases between. Germline CDR1 is MNHEY and CDR2 is SVGAGI. The CDR3 bases are TGTGCCAGCAGCCGACCCAACAGGGCTGGGACTGAAGCTTTCTTT. Protein sequence: CASSRPNRAGTEAFF.

The rearrangement links TRBV29-1 to TRBJ1-1, with no clear D. Germline V gene sequence: CDR1 SQVTM, CDR2 ANQGSEA. The CDR3 covers 13 residues. V gave up 3 bases and J gave up 0 bases, with 8 bases separating them. CDR3 nucleotide sequence: TGCAGCGTTGAGAACCAGCTGAACACTGAAGCTTTCTTT. Amino acid sequence: CSVENQLNTEAFF.

Here the CDR3 DNA reads TGTGCCAGCAGTTTTGCTCCGGGACAGGGGATCTTCAATGAGCAGTTCTTC. Protein sequence: CASSFAPGQGIFNEQFF. The chain uses TRBV5-6 and TRBJ2-1; the match to TRBD1 covers 10 bases. This CDR3 region has 17 residues. Germline V gives CDR1 SGHDT, CDR2 YYEEEE. With V trimmed by 5 bases and J by 6 bases, 14 bases remained unmatched.